Listed below are T cell receptor beta chains from one sample, sequenced in a study of blood T cell repertoires in COVID-19. Sequencing was performed with immunoSEQ multiplex PCR; in TCRdb, only in-frame clones are kept and a portion is missing. The data show some 150,000 clones, 80% to 90% seen once. Sequenced input: peripheral blood. These receptors all stem from a woman aged 70-85 years with COVID-19, enrolled during active disease. Both conserved end residues are part of each CDR3. The order of the fields is V gene, CDR3 protein.

V: TRBV18; CDR3: CASSQSQGQETQYF
V: TRBV6-1; CDR3: CASSVDSLGTIPSNYGYTF
V: TRBV28; CDR3: CASSSPLEREAADTQYF
V: TRBV5-6; CDR3: CASSFRGLGAGGYTF
V: TRBV6-5; CDR3: CASLRYTREAGYTF
V: TRBV7-2; CDR3: CASSPTMMLAGQETQYF
V: TRBV6-5; CDR3: CASRQGQNYGYTF
V: TRBV28; CDR3: CASSVAGLETQYF
V: TRBV27; CDR3: CASSPQGAAYNEQFF
V: TRBV28; CDR3: CASREGANSYNEQFF
V: TRBV27; CDR3: CASMRGQDNSPLHF
V: TRBV10-3; CDR3: CAISVSPTGGTVNEQFF
V: TRBV7-3; CDR3: CASSSYAGGEQFF
V: TRBV21-1; CDR3: CASSPTGNPYEQYF
V: TRBV2; CDR3: CASSGWTGDSPLHF
V: TRBV29-1; CDR3: CSVEEGLNTEAFF
V: TRBV9; CDR3: CASSPRTSDTGELFF
V: TRBV5-8; CDR3: CATTLTGGISNNEQFF
V: TRBV28; CDR3: CASSFRPVEQFF
V: TRBV19; CDR3: CASSRSDRGRTEAFF
V: TRBV5-5; CDR3: CASSLQGADYGYTF
V: TRBV10-3; CDR3: CAISRGENTEAFF
V: TRBV6-4; CDR3: CASRRPLGRDTQYF
V: TRBV5-6; CDR3: CASRRQGASYEQYF
V: TRBV9; CDR3: CASSPSLAQYNEQFF
V: TRBV2; CDR3: CASNPTGLSTDTQYF
V: TRBV10-1; CDR3: CASSSTGGYGYTF
V: TRBV5-1; CDR3: CASSLPRGRGEQFF
V: TRBV5-4; CDR3: CASSLGQGSVAPYEQYF
V: TRBV19; CDR3: CASNRQRSSPLHF
V: TRBV9; CDR3: CASSVATGTGPYNEQFF
V: TRBV28; CDR3: CASSPGGKSSTEAFF
V: TRBV2; CDR3: CASISGTVYNSPLHF
V: TRBV27; CDR3: CASSLGGGHYSPLHF
V: TRBV7-9; CDR3: CASSVVGLAGGLSGNEQFF
V: TRBV11-2; CDR3: CASSQQGGVNTEAFF
V: TRBV4-1; CDR3: CASSRQGLAETDTQYF
V: TRBV2; CDR3: CASSSGDGRGEKLFF
V: TRBV30; CDR3: CAWNGRNFNEQFF
V: TRBV5-1; CDR3: CASSFGTGVFTGELFF
V: TRBV24-1; CDR3: CATSAGASTEAFF
V: TRBV29-1; CDR3: CSVDVGGGLNEQFF
V: TRBV28; CDR3: CASSLSSGRVDNEQFF
V: TRBV3-1/TRBV3-2; CDR3: CASSQQGGNTIYF
V: TRBV19; CDR3: CASQGVNTEAFF
V: TRBV6-9; CDR3: CASSLVRGRDGYTF
V: TRBV7-8; CDR3: CASSLAPNREKLFF
V: TRBV6-5; CDR3: CASSYPSGRAHEQFF
V: TRBV10-2; CDR3: CASSFFQVPYGYTF
V: TRBV7-2; CDR3: CASSSRTSNEQFF
V: TRBV11-2; CDR3: CASSLVGGYSSYNEQFF
V: TRBV19; CDR3: CASSSLRGANEKLFF
V: TRBV27; CDR3: CASSPTEDYGYTF
V: TRBV2; CDR3: CASNPRQGPNTEAFF
V: TRBV29-1; CDR3: CSVAARGDVLAGQFF
V: TRBV5-1; CDR3: CASSLRQGAPIGYGYTF
V: TRBV2; CDR3: CASSKERNLNQPQHF
V: TRBV5-1; CDR3: CASSLVPLGGRAVETQYF